This TCR beta chain was identified during a study of T cells in localized non-small cell lung cancer. From germline, CDR1 is SGHVS and CDR2 FNYEAQ. The length of the CDR3 is 14 residues. V gave up 1 base and J gave up 4 bases, with 9 bases separating them. Using immunoSEQ multiplex PCR, the repertoire was profiled, and TCRdb retains in-frame clones only, with some absent. The data hold approximately 80,000 clones, with around 80% observed a single time. Notes on the study in general: Maximal T cell clonality occurred in uninvolved adjacent lung, with tumor ranking below it. Appearance in adjacent lung was seen for a median around 61 of the top 100 tumor clones.

Of note for this clone: Antigen unknown.

The chain uses TRBV7-6 and TRBJ2-3; D gene ambiguous. The clonotype comes from a female donor of 60 years or more with stage I lung adenocarcinoma. Sample: peripheral blood, taken before any cancer treatment. As DNA, the CDR3 is TGTGCCAGCAGCTTAGGACTCCCCGCAGATACGCAGTATTTT. Translation: CASSLGLPADTQYF.